These T cell receptor beta chains were read from a single sample in a study of blood T cell repertoires in COVID-19. The table came from immunoSEQ multiplex PCR; TCRdb's copy has only in-frame clones and leaves some out. The table records fewer than 300,000 clones, roughly 88% of them present only once. Sequenced: peripheral blood. The receptors were gathered from a human donor with COVID-19, enrolled during active disease. The donor label of this sample is uncertain. Both conserved end residues are part of each CDR3.

TRBJ2-5 TRBV3-1/TRBV3-2 CASSRGRDRAVRETQYF
TRBJ2-7 TRBV4-1 CASSQGTVSYYEQYF
TRBJ1-1 TRBV5-6 CASSVLLVSGTEAFF
TRBJ1-3 TRBV29-1 CSVRGISGNTIYF
TRBJ2-7 TRBV4-2 CASSQVGGSGHEQYF
TRBJ2-1 TRBV5-1 CASRPGTGNNEQFF
TRBJ2-3 TRBV28 CAMGTSTDTQYF
TRBJ1-1 TRBV5-1 CASGPQGGGEAFF
TRBJ1-2 TRBV6-5 CASTRQGYYGYTF
TRBJ1-5 TRBV27 CASSPLFRTGAVNQPQHF
TRBJ1-1 TRBV29-1 CSVESGGREAFF
TRBJ2-1 TRBV6-2/TRBV6-3 CASSRPPTLAGAQNEQFF
TRBJ1-2 TRBV5-6 CASSLLSGTYGYTF
TRBJ2-3 TRBV11-2 CASSLVGQAGTDTQYF
TRBJ1-2 TRBV3-1/TRBV3-2 CASSQTTNNYGYTF
TRBJ1-6 TRBV6-1 CASSETGGYSPLHF
TRBJ2-7 TRBV6-5 CASSYRLFGGYEQYF
TRBJ2-3 TRBV7-3 CASSQTGSDTQYF
TRBJ2-3 TRBV6-5 CASTLRDTQYF
TRBJ1-2 TRBV4-2 CASSQQFDRGLGGYTF
TRBJ1-1 TRBV28 CASSLHRTAARAFF
TRBJ1-5 TRBV6-2/TRBV6-3 CASSYLQLLRDQPQHF
TRBJ2-7 TRBV6-1 CASSDRSGYLYEQYF
TRBJ1-2 TRBV5-1 CASTLARDSGYTF
TRBJ2-1 TRBV28 CASIDRGSSYNEQFF
TRBJ1-1 TRBV28 CASSTRQSSPRAEAFF
TRBJ2-3 TRBV5-1 CASSLAGMATDTQYF
TRBJ2-1 TRBV7-9 CASSYEPHNEQFF
TRBJ2-2 TRBV29-1 CSVEDLAGGSGELFF
TRBJ2-7 TRBV5-1 CASTQGLAGGEQYF
TRBJ1-6 TRBV5-1 CASSLDGTGTNSPLHF
TRBJ2-7 TRBV5-8 CASRSFYEQYF
TRBJ1-1 TRBV7-2 CASSFLTGGYATEAFF
TRBJ1-3 TRBV7-8 CAWRGGGNTIYF
TRBJ2-7 TRBV7-9 CASSFTSGTYEQYF
TRBJ2-2 TRBV7-2 CASSPRLAADTGELFF
TRBJ2-2 TRBV6-1 CASSEGAGLAGELFF
TRBJ2-2 TRBV19 CAIQGLPGELFF
TRBJ1-1 TRBV19 CASSSTKGTEAFF
TRBJ2-2 TRBV30 CAWKGGRNTGELFF
TRBJ1-1 TRBV2 CASRGDRGSEAFF
TRBJ2-5 TRBV30 CAWSVVNSGETQYF
TRBJ1-1 TRBV3-1/TRBV3-2 CASSQSQGGEAFF
TRBJ1-1 TRBV12-3/TRBV12-4 CASSLWAEAFF
TRBJ1-3 TRBV28 CASSRSPRVSSGNTIYF
TRBJ2-5 TRBV19 CASSDLAGAVGTQYF
TRBJ2-5 TRBV9 CASSDSPREGETQYF
TRBJ1-3 TRBV11-2 CASSLVGTGSTPGNTIYF
TRBJ2-1 TRBV28 CASTPTRGSPYNEQFF